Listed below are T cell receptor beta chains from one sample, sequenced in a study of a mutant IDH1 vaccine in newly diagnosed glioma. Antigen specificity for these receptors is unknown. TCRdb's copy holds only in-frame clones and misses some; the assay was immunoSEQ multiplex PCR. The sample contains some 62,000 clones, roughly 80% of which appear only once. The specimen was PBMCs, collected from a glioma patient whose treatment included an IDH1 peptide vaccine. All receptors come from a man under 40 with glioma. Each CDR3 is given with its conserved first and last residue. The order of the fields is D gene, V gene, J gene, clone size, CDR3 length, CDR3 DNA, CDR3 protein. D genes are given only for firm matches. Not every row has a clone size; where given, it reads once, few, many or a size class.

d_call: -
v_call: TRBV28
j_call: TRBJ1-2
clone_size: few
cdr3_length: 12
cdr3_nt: TGTGCCAGCAGTGTCGAGGTCGGTGGCTACACCTTC
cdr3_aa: CASSVEVGGYTF

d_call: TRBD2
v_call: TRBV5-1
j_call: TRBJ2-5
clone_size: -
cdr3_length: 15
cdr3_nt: TGCGCCAGCAGCTTGGTAGCGGGGGTGGGTGAGACCCAGTACTTC
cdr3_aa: CASSLVAGVGETQYF

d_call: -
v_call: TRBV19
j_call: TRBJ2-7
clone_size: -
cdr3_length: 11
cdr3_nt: TGTGCCAGTAGGGCTCAGGGTGAGCAGTACTTC
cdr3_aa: CASRAQGEQYF

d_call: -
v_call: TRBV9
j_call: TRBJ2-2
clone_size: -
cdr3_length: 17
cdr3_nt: TGTGCCAGCAGCGTAGAATGGGTCCCTCGAGAAACCGGGGAGCTGTTTTTT
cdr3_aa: CASSVEWVPRETGELFF

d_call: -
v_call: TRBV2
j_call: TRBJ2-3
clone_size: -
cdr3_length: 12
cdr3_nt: TGTGCCAGCACGCATGGCACAGATACGCAGTATTTT
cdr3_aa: CASTHGTDTQYF

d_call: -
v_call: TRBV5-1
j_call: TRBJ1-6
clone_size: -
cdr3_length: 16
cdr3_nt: TGCGCCAGCAGCTGGGCGGGATCAGGGACTAATTCACCCCTCCACTTT
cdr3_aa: CASSWAGSGTNSPLHF

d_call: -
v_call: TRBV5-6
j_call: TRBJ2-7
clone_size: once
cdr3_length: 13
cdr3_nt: TGTGCCAGTAGCGTTTGGGTGACCTACGAGCAGTACTTC
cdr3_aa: CASSVWVTYEQYF

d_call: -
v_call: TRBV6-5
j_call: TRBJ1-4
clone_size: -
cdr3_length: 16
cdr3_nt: TGTGCCAGCAGTTCCCCAAACTCGGCGGATCGCGAAAAACTGTTTTTT
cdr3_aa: CASSSPNSADREKLFF

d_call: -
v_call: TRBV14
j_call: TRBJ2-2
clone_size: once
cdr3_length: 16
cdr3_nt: TGTGCCAGCAGCCATTGGCGGGGCGCGAACACCGGGGAGCTGTTTTTT
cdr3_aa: CASSHWRGANTGELFF

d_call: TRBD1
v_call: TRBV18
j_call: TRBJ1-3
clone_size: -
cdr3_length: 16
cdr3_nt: TGTGCCAGCTCACCACAGGGGGCTGCTTCTGGAAACACCATATATTTT
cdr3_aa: CASSPQGAASGNTIYF

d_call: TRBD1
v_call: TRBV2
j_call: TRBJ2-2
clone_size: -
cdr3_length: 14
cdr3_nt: TGTGCCAGCAGTTTGGGACAGTGGCCCGGGGAGCTGTTTTTT
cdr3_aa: CASSLGQWPGELFF

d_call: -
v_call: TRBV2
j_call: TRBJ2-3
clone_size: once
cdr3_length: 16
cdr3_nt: TGTGCCAGCCAGGGGACTCGGGGGCGGGCTGGAGATACGCAGTATTTT
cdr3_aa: CASQGTRGRAGDTQYF

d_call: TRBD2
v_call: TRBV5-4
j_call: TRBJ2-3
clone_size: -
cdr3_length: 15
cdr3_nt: TGTGCCAGCAGCTTGGTAGCGGGGGGAGCAGATACGCAGTATTTT
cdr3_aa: CASSLVAGGADTQYF

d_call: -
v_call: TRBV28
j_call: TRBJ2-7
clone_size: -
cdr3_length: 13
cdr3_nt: TGTGCCAGCAATAGTCGTGGACTGGACGAGCAGTACTTC
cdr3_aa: CASNSRGLDEQYF

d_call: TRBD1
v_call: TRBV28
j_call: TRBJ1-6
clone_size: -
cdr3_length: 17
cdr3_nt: TGTGCCAGCAGCACAGGGGGCGCGGATTCCTATAATTCACCCCTCCACTTT
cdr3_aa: CASSTGGADSYNSPLHF

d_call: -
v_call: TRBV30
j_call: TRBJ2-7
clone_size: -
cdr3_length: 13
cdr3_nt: TGTGCCTGGGGGGGAAGTGGGGTCCACGAGCAGTACTTC
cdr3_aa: CAWGGSGVHEQYF

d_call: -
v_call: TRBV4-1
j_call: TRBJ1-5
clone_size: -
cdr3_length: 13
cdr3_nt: TGCGCCAGCAGCCAAGTCAGCAATCAGCCCCAGCATTTT
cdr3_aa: CASSQVSNQPQHF

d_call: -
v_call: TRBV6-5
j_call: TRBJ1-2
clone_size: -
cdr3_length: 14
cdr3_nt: TGTGCCAGCAGTTACCTCCCCATTTACTATGGCTACACCTTC
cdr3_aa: CASSYLPIYYGYTF

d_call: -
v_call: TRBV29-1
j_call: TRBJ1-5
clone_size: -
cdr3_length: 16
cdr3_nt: TGCAGCGTCGGCCGGGACTCCTCCTCCAGCAATCAGCCCCAGCATTTT
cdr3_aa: CSVGRDSSSSNQPQHF

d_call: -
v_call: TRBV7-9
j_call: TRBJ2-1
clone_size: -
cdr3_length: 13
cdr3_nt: TGTGCCAGCGTAGGAACAGGTCACAATGAGCAGTTCTTC
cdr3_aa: CASVGTGHNEQFF

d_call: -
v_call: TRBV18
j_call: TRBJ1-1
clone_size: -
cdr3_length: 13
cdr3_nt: TGTGCCAGCTCGCGGACACCGAACACTGAAGCTTTCTTT
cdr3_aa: CASSRTPNTEAFF

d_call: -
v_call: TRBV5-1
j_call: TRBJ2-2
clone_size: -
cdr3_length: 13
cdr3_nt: TGCGCCAGCAGCTTCAGGGGCACCGGGGAGCTGTTTTTT
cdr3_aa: CASSFRGTGELFF

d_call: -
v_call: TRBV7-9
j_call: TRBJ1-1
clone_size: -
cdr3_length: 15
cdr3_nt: TGTGCCAGCAGCTTCGATTCCACAAGGAACACTGAAGCTTTCTTT
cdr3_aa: CASSFDSTRNTEAFF

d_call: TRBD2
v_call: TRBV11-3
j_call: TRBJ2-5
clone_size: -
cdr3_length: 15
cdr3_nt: TGTGCCAGCAGCCTCCGGACTAGCTCTCAAGAGACCCAGTACTTC
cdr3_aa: CASSLRTSSQETQYF

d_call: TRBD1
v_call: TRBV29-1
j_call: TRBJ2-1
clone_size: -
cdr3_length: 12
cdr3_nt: TGCAGCGTTCGGACAGGGGGGAATGAGCAGTTCTTC
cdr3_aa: CSVRTGGNEQFF

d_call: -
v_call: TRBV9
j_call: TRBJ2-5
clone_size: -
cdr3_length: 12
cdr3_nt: TGTGCCAGCAGCGTTAGGATAATGACCCAGTACTTC
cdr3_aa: CASSVRIMTQYF

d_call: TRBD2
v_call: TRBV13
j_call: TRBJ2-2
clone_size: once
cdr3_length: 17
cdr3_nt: TGTGCCAGCAGCCCAGAGTATGGGCTAGCGGACACCGGGGAGCTGTTTTTT
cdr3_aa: CASSPEYGLADTGELFF

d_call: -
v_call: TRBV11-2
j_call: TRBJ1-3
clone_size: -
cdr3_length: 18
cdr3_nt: TGTGCCAGCAGCATAAGTAGACCGACCAGGGGCTCTGGAAACACCATATATTTT
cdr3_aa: CASSISRPTRGSGNTIYF

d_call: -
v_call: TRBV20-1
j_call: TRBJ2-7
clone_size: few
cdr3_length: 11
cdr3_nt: TGCAGTGCCCGGGACGACTACGAGCAGTACTTC
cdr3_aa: CSARDDYEQYF

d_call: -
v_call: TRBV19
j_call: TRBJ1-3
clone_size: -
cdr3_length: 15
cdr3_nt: TGTGCCAGTAGGCCCGGTAGTAGTCCTGGAAACACCATATATTTT
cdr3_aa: CASRPGSSPGNTIYF

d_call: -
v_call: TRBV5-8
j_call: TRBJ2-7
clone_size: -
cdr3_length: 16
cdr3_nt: TGTGCCAGCAGCTTCAGGTTACAGTTCAGCTCCAACGAGCAGTACTTC
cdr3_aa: CASSFRLQFSSNEQYF

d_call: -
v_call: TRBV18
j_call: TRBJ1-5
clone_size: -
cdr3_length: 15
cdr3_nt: TGTGCCAGCTCACCACCCGGGGGGACTGCGCAGCCCCAGCATTTT
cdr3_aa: CASSPPGGTAQPQHF